Shown below are 3 T cell receptor beta chains from a single sample sequenced in a study of brain T cells in children with intractable seizures. Assay: immunoSEQ multiplex PCR; the TCRdb copy retains only in-frame clones and omits some. The sample yields about 80,000 clones, around nine tenths seen once. The sample in question was peripheral blood, obtained at surgery. The receptors derive from a girl aged 2-10 years with Rasmussen encephalitis and intractable seizures.

V is TRBV5-6 and J is TRBJ2-3, with a possible D match to TRBD2 (6 bases). V lost 4 bases and J 2 bases, leaving 17 bases between the germline ends. This CDR3 region has 16 residues. The germline CDR1 and CDR2 sequences are SGHDT and YYEEEE. CDR3: CASSVVPGLDTDTQYF. Written as DNA, the CDR3 is TGTGCCAGCAGCGTAGTTCCGGGACTTGACACAGATACGCAGTATTTT. Combining the CDR3 with reference TRBV5-6 and TRBJ2-3 gives the whole variable domain DAGVTQSPTHLIKTRGQQVTLRCSPKSGHDTVSWYQQALGQGPQFIFQYYEEEERQRGNFPDRFSGHQFPNYSSELNVNALLLGDSALYLCASSVVPGLDTDTQYFGPGTRLTVL.

The genes are TRBV6-5 and TRBJ1-1; D is unclear. There are 13 residues in the CDR3. V lost 2 bases to trimming and J lost 6 bases, with 10 bases between them. Germline CDR1 and CDR2: MNHEY and SVGAGI. The CDR3 bases are TGTGCCAGCAGTTACCGTGGGCAGCCTGAAGCTTTCTTT. Its protein product is CASSYRGQPEAFF.

This rearrangement joins TRBV9 to TRBJ1-5; D remains unclear. Germline loops: CDR1 SGDLS, CDR2 YYNGEE. The CDR3 covers 11 residues. The ends were cut back, 4 bases at V and 9 bases at J, with 8 bases in the middle. As DNA, the CDR3 is TGTGCCAGCAGCATACGGCTGCCCCAGCATTTT. Translated, it gives CASSIRLPQHF.